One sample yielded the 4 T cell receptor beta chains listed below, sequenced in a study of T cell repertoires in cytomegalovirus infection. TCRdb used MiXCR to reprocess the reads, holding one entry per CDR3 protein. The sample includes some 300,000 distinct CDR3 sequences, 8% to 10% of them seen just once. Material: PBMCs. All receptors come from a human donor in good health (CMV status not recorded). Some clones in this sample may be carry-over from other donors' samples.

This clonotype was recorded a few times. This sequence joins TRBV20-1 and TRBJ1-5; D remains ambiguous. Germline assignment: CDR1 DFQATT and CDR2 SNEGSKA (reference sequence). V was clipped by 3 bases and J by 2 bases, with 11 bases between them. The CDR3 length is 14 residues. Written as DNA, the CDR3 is TGCAGTGCTAGGTCCGGTTCTGGCAATCAGCCCCAGCATTTT. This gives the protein CSARSGSGNQPQHF.

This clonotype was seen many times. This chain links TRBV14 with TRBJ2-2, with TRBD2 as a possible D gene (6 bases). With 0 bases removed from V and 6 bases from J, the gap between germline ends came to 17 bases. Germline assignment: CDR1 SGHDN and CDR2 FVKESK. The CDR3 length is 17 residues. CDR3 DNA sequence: TGTGCCAGCAGCCAAGATGTGGGACTTCCTAGGCCCGGGGAGCTGTTTTTT. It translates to CASSQDVGLPRPGELFF.

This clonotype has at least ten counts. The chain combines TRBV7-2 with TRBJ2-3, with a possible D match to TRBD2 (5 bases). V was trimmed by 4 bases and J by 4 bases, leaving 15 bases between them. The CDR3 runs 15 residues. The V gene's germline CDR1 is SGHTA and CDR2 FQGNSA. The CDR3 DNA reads TGTGCCAGCAGCTCAAGTTCTCTAGCAGCAGATACGCAGTATTTT. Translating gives CASSSSSLAADTQYF.

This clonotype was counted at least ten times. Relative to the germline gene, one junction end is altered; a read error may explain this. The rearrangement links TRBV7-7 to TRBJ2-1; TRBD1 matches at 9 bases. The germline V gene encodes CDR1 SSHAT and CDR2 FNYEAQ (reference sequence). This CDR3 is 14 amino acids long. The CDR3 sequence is CASSLDSGQGEQFF. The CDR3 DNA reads TGTGCTAGCAGCTTAGATTCGGGACAGGGAGAGCAGTTCTTC.